A single sample is the source of the 5 T cell receptor beta chains below, sequenced in a study of OX40 agonist ivuxolimab in advanced cancers. Sequenced by immunoSEQ multiplex PCR; TCRdb stores in-frame clones only, minus some. The table has about 69,000 clones, 80% to 90% seen once. Material: CD4+ or CD8+ T cells sorted from blood, obtained in a trial of the OX40 agonist ivuxolimab. The source of these receptors is an adult with an advanced solid tumor such as melanoma, head and neck, liver or kidney cancer.

The chain combines TRBV5-5 with TRBJ1-2, with D perhaps TRBD1 (5 bases). The CDR3 has 15 amino acids. Per germline, CDR1 SGHKS and CDR2 YYEKEE (reference sequence). Trimming removed 3 bases from V and 2 bases from J, with 14 bases in between. The DNA for the CDR3 is TGTGCCAGCAGCTCCGAGGGGTTCGGGAACTATGGCTACACCTTC. The encoded protein is CASSSEGFGNYGYTF. Full variable domain (rest looked up from reference TRBV5-5 and TRBJ1-2): DAGVTQSPTHLIKTRGQQVTLRCSPISGHKSVSWYQQVLGQGPQFIFQYYEKEERGRGNFPDRFSARQFPNYSSELNVNALLLGDSALYLCASSSEGFGNYGYTFGSGTRLTVV.

The J gene is TRBJ2-7, the V gene TRBV19, with 8 positions matching TRBD1. Germline lookup yields CDR1 LNHDA and CDR2 SQIVND (reference sequence). Trimming cost V 7 bases and J 2 bases; bases outside gene matches: 7. This CDR3 comprises 14 residues. In DNA, the CDR3 is TGTGCCAGTACCTTGACAGGGGCGACCTACGAGCAGTACTTC. This encodes CASTLTGATYEQYF.

This clone was counted once. The genes are TRBV13 and TRBJ2-7, with 11 bases lining up with TRBD2. The CDR3 covers 15 residues. Germline-derived CDR1 and CDR2 are PRHDT and FYEKMQ (reference sequence). Trimming took 10 bases from V and 3 from J; bases not matched to a gene: 11. For the CDR3, the DNA is TGTGCCACCGGAGGCCCGACTAGCGGGGTCTACGAGCAGTACTTC. This translates into CATGGPTSGVYEQYF.

V is TRBV4-3 and J is TRBJ2-3, with 10 bases that match TRBD2. J gave up 1 base and V 4 bases, and 2 bases lay outside the gene matches. The CDR3 runs to 15 residues. Germline V CDR1 and CDR2: LGHNA, YSLEER. CDR3 bases: TGCGCCAGCAGCCCCCTAGCGGGGGGCACAGATACGCAGTATTTT. Translating it yields CASSPLAGGTDTQYF.

The chain couples TRBV10-3 to TRBJ2-5; 8 nucleotides align to TRBD1. The DNA end is more similar to TRBJ2-7, so the J call may be wrong. Germline-derived CDR1 and CDR2 are ENHRY and SYGVKD. The length of the CDR3 is 13 residues. CDR3 in amino acids: CAIRLQGAYEQYF. The CDR3 DNA reads as TGTGCCATCAGGTTACAGGGGGCCTACGAGCAGTACTTC.